The 9 T cell receptor beta chains below come from one sample, sequenced in a study of cytomegalovirus exposure and HLA in healthy donors (dated by TCRdb to 2016 to 2017). Library prep was done by the immunoSEQ multiplex PCR assay. For the multiplex PCR, a mixture combining 60 forward primers for TCR Vbeta segments and 13 reverse primers for TCR Jbeta segments was used. TCRdb limited this immuneACCESS table to in-frame rearrangements with V and J called. A share of clones is missing; checked studies link under half to unresolved V genes, and the rest is unexplained. The sample table records about 140,000 clones; approximately 82% of these occur just once. The ten largest clones represent under 10% of the sample. Sequencing used PBMCs. These receptors all stem from a woman aged 55-70 years in good health and CMV-seropositive.

CDR3 sequence reads: CAWGAIGSGGYTF. CDR3 in DNA: TGTGCCTGGGGGGCTATCGGATCTGGGGGCTACACCTTC. This chain links TRBV30 with TRBJ1-2, with D perhaps TRBD1 (5 bases). Trimming took off 5 bases at V and 8 bases at J, with 18 bases between the two ends. The CDR3 contains 13 residues. Germline V gives CDR1 GTSNPN, CDR2 SVGIG (reference sequence).

CDR3 nucleotides: TGTGCCAGCAGCTTTAGCGGGAGAGGCGGGGAGCTGTTTTTT. It is translated as CASSFSGRGGELFF. The chain joins TRBV11-2 to TRBJ2-2; 9 bases are shared with TRBD2. V dropped 3 bases and J dropped 7; count of bases not matched to a gene: 3. The CDR3 runs to 14 residues. Germline lookup yields CDR1 SGHAT and CDR2 FQNNGV. The full variable domain, its missing parts supplied by reference TRBV11-2 and TRBJ2-2, is EAGVAQSPRYKIIEKRQSVAFWCNPISGHATLYWYQQILGQGPKLLIQFQNNGVVDDSQLPKDRFSAERLKGVDSTLKIQPAKLEDSAVYLCASSFSGRGGELFFGEGSRLTVL.

The chain recombines TRBV28 with TRBJ1-5; D is uncertain. Per the germline V gene, CDR1 is MDHEN and CDR2 is SYDVKM. The CDR3 sequence is 14 residues long. Between the trimmed V and J ends, which lost 5 bases and 0 bases, there was a span of 8 bases. For the CDR3, the DNA is TGTGCCAGCAGTGGCAGGCTTAGCAATCAGCCCCAGCATTTT. Its protein is CASSGRLSNQPQHF.

This chain uses TRBV27 with TRBJ2-1; 8 bases fit TRBD2. The CDR3 has 18 amino acids. Germline CDR1 is MNHEY and CDR2 is SMNVEV (reference sequence). V lost 0 bases and J lost 4; bases outside the gene matches: 11. CDR3 sequence: CASSLSAPRGLGYNEQFF. CDR3 coding DNA: TGTGCCAGCAGTTTATCAGCTCCCAGGGGACTAGGATACAATGAGCAGTTCTTC.

This rearrangement joins TRBV5-6 to TRBJ2-7; 11 nucleotides align to TRBD2. Germline V lookup: CDR1 SGHDT, CDR2 YYEEEE. This CDR3 has 16 residues. Unmatched junction bases numbered 8, after V lost 4 bases and J lost 2 bases. CDR3 sequence reads: CASSPRGLAEPYEQYF. The CDR3 DNA reads as TGTGCCAGCAGCCCGCGGGGACTAGCGGAGCCCTACGAGCAGTACTTC.

CDR3 nucleotide sequence: TGTGCCAGCAGCTTCTCAGCGGGGGGCACAGATACGCAGTATTTT. This gives the protein CASSFSAGGTDTQYF. This rearrangement joins TRBV7-2 to TRBJ2-3; 8 bases are a match to TRBD2. V shed 3 bases, J shed 1 base, and the junction held 3 bases outside the gene matches. This CDR3 has 15 amino acids. CDR1 and CDR2 (germline): SGHTA, FQGNSA. Filled out from reference TRBV7-2 and TRBJ2-3, the complete variable domain reads GAGVSQSPSNKVTEKGKDVELRCDPISGHTALYWYRQSLGQGLEFLIYFQGNSAPDKSGLPSDRFSAERTGGSVSTLTIQRTQQEDSAVYLCASSFSAGGTDTQYFGPGTRLTVL.

The rearrangement uses TRBV30 and TRBJ2-7; maybe TRBD2 (5 bases). V gave up 5 bases and J gave up 2 bases, with 13 bases separating them. Germline V gene lookup returns CDR1 GTSNPN and CDR2 SVGIG (reference sequence). CDR3 length equals 13 residues. In DNA form, the CDR3 reads TGTGCCTGGGACATCCCGGGGACCTACGAGCAGTACTTC. It translates to CAWDIPGTYEQYF.

In its sample, this clone was seen once. CDR3 sequence: CASSHVGGGPSPLHF. DNA of the CDR3: TGCGCCAGCAGCCACGTCGGGGGGGGCCCTTCACCCCTCCACTTT. The gene calls are TRBV4-3 and TRBJ1-6, with D possibly being TRBD1 (6 bases). The V end was cut by 3 bases, the J end by 9 bases, with 15 bases between. CDR3 size: 15 residues. Per the germline V gene, CDR1 is LGHNA and CDR2 is YSLEER.

The chain uses TRBV7-8 and TRBJ1-1, with a weak D call TRBD1 (5 bases). This CDR3 spans 17 amino acids. Germline loops: CDR1 SGHVS, CDR2 FQNEAQ. V lost 2 bases and J 2 bases, leaving 18 bases between the germline ends. The CDR3 sequence: CASSLRAGRGTNTEAFF. CDR3 coding DNA: TGTGCCAGCAGCTTACGTGCCGGGAGGGGCACCAACACTGAAGCTTTCTTT.